These T cell receptor beta chains were read from a single sample in a study of T-cell memory formation after mild COVID-19. MiXCR, run by TCRdb on the 5' RACE reads, gives a single entry per CDR3 protein. The sample includes fewer than 700,000 distinct CDR3 sequences, more than 15% of them seen just once. Sequencing was carried out using PBMCs or a T cell subset sorted from them (not recorded which). All receptors derive from an adult woman who had mild COVID-19 (a few samples of this study predate the infection). Cell type and time point are not known. CDR3s include the opening cysteine and the closing phenylalanine or tryptophan. D genes are given only for firm matches. Clone size is not always given. Where it is, it says once, few, many or a class for expanded clones.

>few|TRBJ2-7|NA|TRBV18
CASSPRDIAYEQYF
TGTGCCAGCTCACCAAGGGACATTGCCTACGAGCAGTACTTC
>few|TRBJ2-5|TRBD1|TRBV13
CASSLTGTEETQYF
TGTGCCAGCAGCCTAACCGGGACAGAAGAGACCCAGTACTTC
>few|TRBJ2-7|TRBD2|TRBV13
CASSLAPSGVHYEQYF
TGTGCCAGCAGCTTAGCTCCTAGCGGGGTTCACTACGAGCAGTACTTC
>few|TRBJ2-5|NA|TRBV9
CASSVEAGAQETQYF
TGTGCCAGCAGCGTAGAAGCGGGCGCTCAAGAGACCCAGTACTTC
>few|TRBJ2-1|TRBD1|TRBV29-1
CSGRQGSYNEQFF
TGCAGCGGTAGACAGGGCTCCTACAATGAGCAGTTCTTC
>few|TRBJ2-3|TRBD1|TRBV12-3/TRBV12-4
CASSLIPGTGEPDTQYF
TGTGCCAGCAGTTTGATCCCCGGGACAGGGGAACCAGATACGCAGTATTTT
>NA|TRBJ2-7|NA|TRBV29-1
CSANLHYGEQYF
TGCAGCGCCAATTTGCACTATGGCGAGCAGTACTTC
>few|TRBJ2-2|TRBD1|TRBV6-1
CASSKRTGNTGELFF
TGTGCCAGCAGTAAAAGGACAGGGAACACCGGGGAGCTGTTTTTT
>NA|TRBJ2-7|NA|TRBV7-9
CASSLAGGGGSEQYF
TGTGCCAGCAGCTTAGCTGGAGGGGGAGGGAGCGAGCAGTACTTC
>NA|TRBJ2-3|NA|TRBV5-1
CASSLGASLATDTQYF
TGCGCCAGCAGCTTGGGGGCTTCGCTCGCTACAGATACGCAGTATTTT
>NA|TRBJ2-1|NA|TRBV29-1
CSARKDQFYNEQFF
TGCAGCGCCCGTAAGGATCAATTCTACAATGAGCAGTTCTTC
>many|TRBJ2-7|NA|TRBV5-1
CASSPDLGEQYF
TGCGCCAGCAGCCCCGATCTGGGCGAGCAGTACTTC
>NA|TRBJ2-1|TRBD1|TRBV15
CATNKDRTFGIYNEQFF
TGTGCCACCAATAAGGACAGGACCTTTGGGATTTACAATGAGCAGTTCTTC
>NA|TRBJ2-3|NA|TRBV27
CASSLEARGGGLQDTQYF
TGTGCCAGCAGTTTAGAGGCCAGGGGGGGCGGGCTACAGGATACGCAGTATTTT
>NA|TRBJ1-1|NA|TRBV3-1
CASSRDVNTEAFF
TGTGCCAGCAGCCGGGATGTGAACACTGAAGCTTTCTTT
>NA|TRBJ2-5|NA|TRBV12-3/TRBV12-4
CASSTEAGAKETQYF
TGTGCCAGCAGTACCGAGGCGGGGGCCAAAGAGACCCAGTACTTC
>NA|TRBJ2-3|NA|TRBV20-1
CSARDRGGASDTQYF
TGCAGTGCTAGAGATCGGGGCGGGGCTTCAGATACGCAGTATTTT
>NA|TRBJ2-4|NA|TRBV30
CAWSDPPSGAGNIQYF
TGTGCCTGGAGCGACCCCCCCTCGGGGGCCGGAAACATTCAGTACTTC
>few|TRBJ2-2|TRBD2|TRBV15
CATSRDQGGPNTGELFF
TGTGCCACCAGCAGAGATCAGGGAGGGCCGAACACCGGGGAGCTGTTTTTT
>few|TRBJ1-1|NA|TRBV20-1
CSRSRGLMNTEAFF
TGCAGTCGTTCACGGGGACTCATGAACACTGAAGCTTTCTTT
>NA|TRBJ2-5|TRBD2|TRBV12-5
CASGQTSGGSFGETQYF
TGTGCTAGTGGCCAGACTAGCGGGGGGTCGTTCGGAGAGACCCAGTACTTC
>NA|TRBJ2-3|NA|TRBV2
CASRSIRSSTDTQYF
TGTGCCAGCAGATCGATTCGTTCTAGCACAGATACGCAGTATTTT
>NA|TRBJ2-3|NA|TRBV12-3/TRBV12-4
CASSSPTRSSSTDTQYF
TGTGCCAGCAGTTCCCCAACGCGATCCTCTAGCACAGATACGCAGTATTTT
>few|TRBJ2-4|NA|TRBV19
CASNPTKLGQLAKNIQYF
TGTGCCAGTAATCCCACCAAGTTAGGGCAACTAGCCAAAAACATTCAGTACTTC
>few|TRBJ2-7|NA|TRBV12-3/TRBV12-4
CASSFASYEQYF
TGTGCCAGCAGTTTCGCCTCCTACGAGCAGTACTTC
>NA|TRBJ2-1|TRBD2|TRBV7-9
CASSLGGGSWDEQFF
TGTGCCAGCAGCTTAGGTGGCGGGAGTTGGGATGAGCAGTTCTTC
>many|TRBJ2-4|NA|TRBV20-1
CSAGYAKNIQYF
TGCAGTGCCGGGTACGCCAAAAACATTCAGTACTTC
>many|TRBJ1-5|NA|TRBV5-5
CASSLEHSNQPQHF
TGTGCCAGCAGCTTGGAGCATAGCAATCAGCCCCAGCATTTT
>NA|TRBJ1-2|TRBD1|TRBV20-1
CSAFRTGRNYGYTF
TGCAGTGCTTTCCGGACAGGGAGGAACTATGGCTACACCTTC
>NA|TRBJ2-1|TRBD1|TRBV7-9
CASSLTRDRMFGPYNEQFF
TGTGCCAGCAGCTTAACCCGGGACAGGATGTTTGGCCCCTACAATGAGCAGTTCTTC
>few|TRBJ2-2|NA|TRBV19
CASTFSGSGELFF
TGTGCCAGTACCTTCTCGGGATCCGGGGAGCTGTTTTTT
>few|TRBJ1-3|NA|TRBV30
CASDMTGNTIYF
TGTGCCTCGGATATGACTGGAAACACCATATATTTT
>few|TRBJ1-5|NA|TRBV24-1
CATSDSALEAQHF
TGTGCCACCAGTGATAGTGCTCTTGAGGCCCAGCATTTT